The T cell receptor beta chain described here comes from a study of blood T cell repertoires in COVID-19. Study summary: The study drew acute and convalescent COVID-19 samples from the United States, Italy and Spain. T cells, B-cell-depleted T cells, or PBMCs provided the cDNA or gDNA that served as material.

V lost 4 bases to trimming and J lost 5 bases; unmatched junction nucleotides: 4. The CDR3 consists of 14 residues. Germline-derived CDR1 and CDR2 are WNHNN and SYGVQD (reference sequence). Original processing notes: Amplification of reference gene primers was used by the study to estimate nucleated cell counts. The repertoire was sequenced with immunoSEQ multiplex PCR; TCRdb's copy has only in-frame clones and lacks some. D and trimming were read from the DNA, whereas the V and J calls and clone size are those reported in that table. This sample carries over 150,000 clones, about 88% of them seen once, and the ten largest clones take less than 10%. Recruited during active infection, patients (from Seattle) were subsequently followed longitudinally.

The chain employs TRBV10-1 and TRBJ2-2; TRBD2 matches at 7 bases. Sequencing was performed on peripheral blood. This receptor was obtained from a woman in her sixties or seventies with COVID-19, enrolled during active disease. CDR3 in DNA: TGCGCCAGCAGTGCGTCGGGAGGAACCGGGGAGCTGTTTTTT. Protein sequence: CASSASGGTGELFF.